These T cell receptor beta chains were read from a single sample in a study of T cells in localized non-small cell lung cancer. Some clones are missing from TCRdb's copy, which holds only in-frame ones; the method was immunoSEQ multiplex PCR. This sample has roughly 2,700 clones, with 24% found just once. The input for sequencing was lung tumor tissue, taken before any cancer treatment. These receptors were taken from a man between 35 and 75 years old with stage I lung adenocarcinoma. Each CDR3 is given with its conserved first and last residue. The D gene is left open where the match is weak. The size entry is marked missing in some rows and otherwise reads once, few, many or a size class.

TRBV29-1,16,TRBJ2-1,NA,NA,TGCAGCGCTGGGGGGACAGTGGTTTCCTCCGGGAATGAGCAGTTCTTC,CSAGGTVVSSGNEQFF
TRBV5-1,15,TRBJ1-4,NA,NA,TGCGCCAGCAGCTTGGGCGGCAGCAAAAATGAAAAACTGTTTTTT,CASSLGGSKNEKLFF
TRBV29-1,13,TRBJ1-5,once,NA,TGCAGCGTTGGGGCAGGGTCCAATCAGCCCCAGCATTTT,CSVGAGSNQPQHF
TRBV12-5,14,TRBJ2-2,NA,NA,TGTGCCAGCATCCCTGGGGGGCGGGCCGGGGAGCTGTTTTTT,CASIPGGRAGELFF
TRBV29-1,13,TRBJ1-1,NA,TRBD1,TGCAGCGTCCGACAGGGGTTGAGCACTGAAGCTTTCTTT,CSVRQGLSTEAFF
TRBV6-8,14,TRBJ2-3,few,NA,TGTGCCAGCAGTGACCACACCGGAGGGTATACGCAGTATTTT,CASSDHTGGYTQYF
TRBV7-2,13,TRBJ1-1,NA,NA,TGTGCCAGCAGCTCCCGGCGTTCAACTGAAGCTTTCTTT,CASSSRRSTEAFF
TRBV25-1,14,TRBJ1-1,few,TRBD1,TGTGCCAGCAGTAATTGGGACAGGCTCGCGGGAGCTTTCTTT,CASSNWDRLAGAFF
TRBV6-8,14,TRBJ1-1,NA,NA,TGTGCCACCAGGGTGAGGCCGTTGAACACTGAAGCTTTCTTT,CATRVRPLNTEAFF
TRBV5-1,16,TRBJ2-2,few,TRBD1,TGCGCCAGCAGTCTGAGGGGGCCCGTGAACACCGGGGAGCTGTTTTTT,CASSLRGPVNTGELFF
TRBV11-3,15,TRBJ1-5,NA,NA,TGTGCCAGCAGCTTAGGTGACGTTAGCAATCAGCCCCAGCATTTT,CASSLGDVSNQPQHF
TRBV19,13,TRBJ2-7,hyperexpanded,NA,TGTGCCAGTAGTATCTCAAATTGGGGCGAGCAGTACTTC,CASSISNWGEQYF
TRBV19,15,TRBJ1-5,NA,NA,TGTGCCAGTAGTATGCCGTGGCAGAGCAATCAGCCCCAGCATTTT,CASSMPWQSNQPQHF
TRBV6-8,12,TRBJ1-1,NA,NA,TGTGCCAGCAGTTACGTTGGGGGGGAAGCTTTCTTT,CASSYVGGEAFF
TRBV5-1,15,TRBJ1-2,NA,TRBD1,TGCGCCAGCAGCTTGGGGGCCACAGGGGAGGCTGGCTACACCTTC,CASSLGATGEAGYTF
TRBV19,12,TRBJ1-3,few,NA,TGTGCCAGTACCCAAGCTAGTGACACCATATATTTT,CASTQASDTIYF
TRBV5-1,20,TRBJ2-7,few,NA,TGCGCCAGCAGCTTGTGGGGGTCGCAGGGCGGGAAAGAAGGCTCCTACGAGCAGTACTTC,CASSLWGSQGGKEGSYEQYF
TRBV19,16,TRBJ2-6,NA,NA,TGTGCCAGTAGTATTGGGAGGCTCTTTGGGGCCAACGTCCTGACTTTC,CASSIGRLFGANVLTF
TRBV9,15,TRBJ2-7,NA,TRBD2,TGTGCCAGCAACGGCCCTAGCGGGAGGGCCCACGAGCAGTACTTC,CASNGPSGRAHEQYF
TRBV18,13,TRBJ2-3,NA,NA,TGTGCCAGCTCACCATCCAGGGTAGATACGCAGTATTTT,CASSPSRVDTQYF
TRBV19,11,TRBJ1-4,few,NA,TGTGCCAGTAGCGAGCAGGAAAAACTGTTTTTT,CASSEQEKLFF
TRBV5-1,14,TRBJ1-2,few,NA,TGCGCCAGCAGCTTGGACATTATGTTCTCGGGCTACACCTTC,CASSLDIMFSGYTF
TRBV11-3,15,TRBJ2-1,few,TRBD2,TGTGCCAGCAGCCTAAGACTAGCGGGAAGCAATGAGCAGTTCTTC,CASSLRLAGSNEQFF
TRBV9,14,TRBJ2-5,few,TRBD1,TGTGCCAGCACTTCCACAGGGGTTGTCGAGACCCAGTACTTC,CASTSTGVVETQYF
TRBV18,12,TRBJ2-1,NA,TRBD1,TGTGCCAGCTCACTCACCGAGGGACAGGGGTTCTTC,CASSLTEGQGFF
TRBV6-8,14,TRBJ2-2,few,NA,TGTGCCAGCTTGGGTAGCGCGGTAACCGGGGAGCTGTTTTTT,CASLGSAVTGELFF
TRBV11-3,15,TRBJ2-5,many,TRBD2,TGTGCCAGCAGCGGAGGACTAGCGGGAGAAGAGACCCAGTACTTC,CASSGGLAGEETQYF
TRBV2,12,TRBJ1-2,few,NA,TGTGCCAGCAGTTCCGACAGCTATGGCTACACCTTC,CASSSDSYGYTF
TRBV9,15,TRBJ2-7,medium-sized,NA,TGTGCCAGCAGCACGGAGGGGACGGCGGTCGGGGAGCAGTACTTC,CASSTEGTAVGEQYF
TRBV30,16,TRBJ2-4,NA,NA,TGTGCCTGGAGTGTACGAGGGCGGGAAGCCAAAAACATTCAGTACTTC,CAWSVRGREAKNIQYF
TRBV4-1,15,TRBJ1-2,medium-sized,NA,TGCGCCAGCAGCCAAGATAACGGGGGGAGCTATGGCTACACCTTC,CASSQDNGGSYGYTF
TRBV18,17,TRBJ2-2,NA,TRBD2,TGTGCCAGCTCACCTGTTTCCTCTAGCGGGACCACCGGGGAGCTGTTTTTT,CASSPVSSSGTTGELFF
TRBV11-3,17,TRBJ1-2,many,TRBD1,TGTGCCAGCAGCTTAGATCGATTAGGGGGCTCCGCCGATGGCTACACCTTC,CASSLDRLGGSADGYTF
TRBV6-8,13,TRBJ2-1,medium-sized,NA,TGTGCCAGCAGTAGGGCCCTAGCCAATGAGCAGTTCTTC,CASSRALANEQFF
TRBV1,15,TRBJ1-2,NA,NA,TGCGCCAGCAGCCAAGAAATCGGGGACCTCTATGGCTACACCTTC,CASSQEIGDLYGYTF
TRBV10-3,14,TRBJ1-2,few,TRBD1,TGTGCCATCAGTGAGTCCGAAGGGACAGGTGGCTACACCTTC,CAISESEGTGGYTF
TRBV6-8,14,TRBJ2-1,NA,TRBD1,TGTGCCAGCACAGCTCAGGGGGCTTCCAATGAGCAGTTCTTC,CASTAQGASNEQFF
TRBV6-8,13,TRBJ1-2,NA,NA,TGTGCCAGCAGTTCCCTCACAGGGTATGGCTACACCTTC,CASSSLTGYGYTF
TRBV11-3,14,TRBJ1-3,few,TRBD1,TGTGCCAGCAGCTCCCGACAGGGTGGAAACACCATATATTTT,CASSSRQGGNTIYF
TRBV9,13,TRBJ1-1,few,NA,TGTGCCAGCAGCGTAGCGGGGGACACTGAAGCTTTCTTT,CASSVAGDTEAFF
TRBV28,14,TRBJ2-5,few,TRBD1,TGTGCCAGCAGTTCCCCCACAGGGGTTGAGACCCAGTACTTC,CASSSPTGVETQYF
TRBV10-3,17,TRBJ2-3,medium-sized,NA,TGTGCCATCAGTGAGTCGGGAACATCCCCTAGCACAGATACGCAGTATTTT,CAISESGTSPSTDTQYF
TRBV11-3,14,TRBJ2-5,NA,NA,TGTGCCAGCAGCTTAAACACGTTCCAAGAGACCCAGTACTTC,CASSLNTFQETQYF
TRBV9,14,TRBJ2-3,NA,TRBD2,TGTGCCAGCAGAGAGCGGGAGGGCTGGGGGGCGCAGTATTTT,CASREREGWGAQYF
TRBV18,13,TRBJ1-2,NA,NA,TGTGCCAGCTCCCTTGACAGGACCTATGGCTACACCTTC,CASSLDRTYGYTF
TRBV11-3,18,TRBJ1-1,few,TRBD1,TGTGCCAGCAGCTTAGATCTCTCCAGGGGGCCGAGCGAAACTGAAGCTTTCTTT,CASSLDLSRGPSETEAFF
TRBV6-8,14,TRBJ2-1,few,TRBD1,TGTGCCATCAGTTGGGACAGGGAGTGGCATGAGCAGTTCTTC,CAISWDREWHEQFF
TRBV19,17,TRBJ1-2,NA,TRBD1,TGTGCCAGTAGCTTTCCCCTTTTAACAGGGGCGAACTATGGCTACACCTTC,CASSFPLLTGANYGYTF
TRBV11-3,14,TRBJ2-7,medium-sized,TRBD2,TGTGCCAGCAGCTTAGGGGCGGGGGGCGACGAGCAGTACTTC,CASSLGAGGDEQYF
TRBV5-1,18,TRBJ1-2,NA,TRBD1,TGCGCCAGCAGCTTGGGGGGCTCCGGGACAGGCGCTGGAGGAGGCTACACCTTC,CASSLGGSGTGAGGGYTF